These 6 T cell receptor beta chains were all obtained from the same sample, sequenced in a study of neoadjuvant anti-PD-1 for oral cavity cancer. Time point defined: after neoadjuvant nivolumab, at surgical resection. This table comes from immunoSEQ multiplex PCR, and its TCRdb copy is limited to in-frame clones, with some not included. The sample has about 13,000 clones, over 55% seen once. The specimen comprised PBMCs, sampled after nivolumab (anti-PD-1) treatment. The receptors shown here come from a person aged 40-85 years with oral cavity squamous cell carcinoma.

The chain carries TRBV5-1 and TRBJ2-1; D gene ambiguous. Trimming removed 1 base from V and 4 bases from J, with 12 bases in between. The germline CDR1 and CDR2 sequences are SGHRS and YFSETQ. This CDR3 spans 15 amino acids. The CDR3 nucleotides read TGCGCCAGCAGCTTGAGTAGCACCCAGTACAATGAGCAGTTCTTC. Protein: CASSLSSTQYNEQFF.

The chain links TRBV2 to TRBJ2-7, with 15 bases aligning to TRBD2. Germline V gene sequence: CDR1 SNHLY, CDR2 FYNNEI. Unmatched junction bases numbered 10, after V lost 7 bases and J lost 0 bases. The CDR3 has 18 residues. The CDR3 nucleotides read TGTGCCAGCACCCCGGGACTAGCGGGAGGAAGAAGCTCCTACGAGCAGTACTTC. The encoded protein is CASTPGLAGGRSSYEQYF.

The chain is built from TRBV6-6 and TRBJ2-7; D perhaps matches TRBD1 (6 bases). Germline V gene sequence: CDR1 MNHNY, CDR2 SVGAGI (reference sequence). The CDR3 is 11 amino acids. V lost 7 bases and J 6 bases, leaving 10 bases between the germline ends. CDR3 in amino acids: CASTLGGEQYF. As DNA, the CDR3 is TGTGCCAGCACCCTAGGGGGCGAGCAGTACTTC.

The V and J genes are TRBV2 and TRBJ2-1; D is tentatively TRBD1 or TRBD2 (5 bases each). Germline V lookup: CDR1 SNHLY, CDR2 FYNNEI. V dropped 7 bases and J dropped 3 bases, with 28 bases sitting between them. The length of the CDR3 is 19 residues. CDR3 bases: TGTGCCAGCACCCCTTCGGGACCCGTAGAGAGATTCATCTACAATGAGCAGTTCTTC. As protein: CASTPSGPVERFIYNEQFF.

In its sample, this clone was seen a few times. The genes are TRBV6-6 and TRBJ2-7; D is unresolved. The CDR3 has 11 amino acids. Germline lookup yields CDR1 MNHNY and CDR2 SVGAGI (reference sequence). V shed 5 bases and J shed 4 bases, with 6 bases lying between them. The CDR3: CASSKYYEQYF. The CDR3 DNA sequence: TGTGCCAGCAGTAAATATTACGAGCAGTACTTC.

V is TRBV7-2 and J is TRBJ2-7; 8 nucleotides match TRBD1. The junction had 13 bases not matched to a gene; V was cut back by 7 bases and J by 2 bases. This CDR3 has 16 amino acids. Per germline, CDR1 SGHTA and CDR2 FQGNSA. CDR3 bases: TGTGCCAGCAAAGCTTACCCGACAGGGGAGGCCTACGAGCAGTACTTC. The encoded protein is CASKAYPTGEAYEQYF.